This T cell receptor (beta chain) was identified in a study of shared clonotypes between healthy human individuals. Looked up from germline, CDR1 is MNHNS and CDR2 is SASEGT. Trimming shortened V by 2 bases and J by 7 bases, and 8 bases separated the two germline ends. The CDR3 covers 12 residues. Data came from immunoSEQ multiplex PCR; TCRdb stores just in-frame clones and leaves some out. The repertoire has approximately 1,000,000 clones, about 80% of them found once; the top ten carry about 0.89%. This clone has more than one count but fewer than ten. The sequence was obtained from a man aged 18 to 30 in good health. Some clones in this sample may be carry-over from other donors' samples. V is TRBV6-1 and J is TRBJ1-1, with a possible D match to TRBD1 (5 bases). The sequencing input was memory CD4+ T cells from PBMCs. The subset denotes: CD45RA-negative fraction. CDR3 DNA sequence: TGTGCCAGCAGTGAATGGGACCTTGAAGCTTTCTTT. It encodes CASSEWDLEAFF.